Sequencing of this T cell receptor (beta chain) was carried out in a study of blood T cells in healthy people across ages. Alongside a J-beta primer mix, a sample-barcoded 5' primer served in a second PCR lasting about 7 to 12 cycles. TCRdb re-called the 5' RACE reads with MiXCR, one entry per CDR3 protein. The sample lists roughly 680,000 distinct CDR3 sequences, about 52% seen once, with around 32% in the top ten. After removal of 6 bases from V and 9 bases from J, the junction contained 7 bases not matched to a gene. The length of the CDR3 is 12 residues. Germline V CDR1 and CDR2: SNHLY, FYNNEI. The source of this sequence is a woman aged 55-69 years in good health. This chain links TRBV2 with TRBJ2-7, with 8 bases that match TRBD2. The sequenced sample consisted of blood. The DNA for the CDR3 is TGTGCCAGCAGCTCGGGGGGGAGCTGGCAGTACTTC. As protein: CASSSGGSWQYF.